This TCR beta chain was found in a study of T cell responses to AZD1222 COVID-19 vaccine. Comment on this clone: Its antigen is currently unknown. At one end, the junction sequence differs from germline, possibly due to a read error.

The CDR3 covers 11 residues. CDR1 and CDR2 (germline): SGHNT, YYREEE (reference sequence). TCRdb's copy holds only in-frame clones and misses some; the assay was immunoSEQ multiplex PCR. Among roughly 76,000 clones, nearly 90% were seen once, and the ten largest hold about a tenth. Broader study findings: Clonal diversity was possibly underestimated; the donors were predominantly white British and more often female. Just 6 or 7 AZD1222 recipients were seropositive at baseline.

The source was peripheral blood, collected on day 0 of AZD1222 vaccination. V is TRBV5-4 and J is TRBJ1-5; weak D call: TRBD1 (5 bases). The clonotype originates from an adult in good health. As DNA, the CDR3 is TGTGCCAGCAGCTTGGGGGGGACGGAGATTTTT. This encodes CASSLGGTEIF.